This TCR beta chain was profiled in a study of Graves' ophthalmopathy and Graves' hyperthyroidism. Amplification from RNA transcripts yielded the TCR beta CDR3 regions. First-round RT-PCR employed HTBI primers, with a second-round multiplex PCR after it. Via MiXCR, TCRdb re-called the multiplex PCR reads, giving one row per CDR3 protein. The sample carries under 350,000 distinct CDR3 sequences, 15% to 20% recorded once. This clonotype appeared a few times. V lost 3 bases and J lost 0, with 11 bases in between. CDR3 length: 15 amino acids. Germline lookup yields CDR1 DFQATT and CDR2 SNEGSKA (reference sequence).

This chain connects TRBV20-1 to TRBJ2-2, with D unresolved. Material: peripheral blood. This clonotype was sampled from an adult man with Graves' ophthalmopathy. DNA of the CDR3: TGCAGTGCTAGCCCGACTTACGCGAACACCGGGGAGCTGTTTTTT. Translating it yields CSASPTYANTGELFF.